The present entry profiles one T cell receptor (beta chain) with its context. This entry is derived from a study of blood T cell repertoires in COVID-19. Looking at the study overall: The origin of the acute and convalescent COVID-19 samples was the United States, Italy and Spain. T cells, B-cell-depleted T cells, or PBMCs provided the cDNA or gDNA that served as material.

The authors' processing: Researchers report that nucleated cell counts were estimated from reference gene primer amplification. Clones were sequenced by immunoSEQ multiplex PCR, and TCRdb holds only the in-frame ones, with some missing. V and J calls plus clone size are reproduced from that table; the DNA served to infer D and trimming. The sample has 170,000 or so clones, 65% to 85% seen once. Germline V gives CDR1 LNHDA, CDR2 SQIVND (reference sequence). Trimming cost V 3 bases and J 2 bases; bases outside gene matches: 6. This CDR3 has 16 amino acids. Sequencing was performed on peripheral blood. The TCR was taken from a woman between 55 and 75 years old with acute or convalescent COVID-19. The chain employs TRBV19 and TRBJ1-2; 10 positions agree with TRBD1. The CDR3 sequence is CASSMGRTGGNYGYTF. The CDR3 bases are TGTGCCAGTAGTATGGGCCGGACAGGGGGGAACTATGGCTACACCTTC.